These 5 T cell receptor beta chains came from one sample sequenced in a study of early T cells in non-severe SARS-CoV-2 infection (dated by TCRdb to about 2021). Libraries were constructed by 5' RACE. The sequencing machine was a NextSeq 500. TCRdb reprocessed the public reads (quality trimming at Q25 with fastp, clone calling with MiXCR) and kept in-frame beta chains. Rows merge per CDR3 protein into single entries with the most common DNA and genes. This sample holds 70,000 to 85,000 distinct CDR3 sequences; roughly an eighth were observed only once. The ten largest clones take up roughly 3% of the sample. Sequencing used whole blood. The receptors here all came from an adult who was a healthcare worker with PCR-confirmed SARS-CoV-2 infection or an uninfected control (not recorded which).

This clonotype occurred a few times. This chain joins TRBV5-4 and TRBJ2-1; no clear D gene. The length of the CDR3 is 15 residues. The germline V and J ends were trimmed by 0 bases and 7 bases, with 14 bases remaining between them. The germline V gene has CDR1 SGHNT and CDR2 YYREEE (reference sequence). CDR3 residues: CASSLELPAGNEQFF. In DNA, the CDR3 is TGTGCCAGCAGCTTGGAACTACCCGCCGGGAATGAGCAGTTCTTC. The variable domain in full, with the rest retrieved from reference TRBV5-4 and TRBJ2-1, is ETGVTQSPTHLIKTRGQQVTLRCSSQSGHNTVSWYQQALGQGPQFIFQYYREEENGRGNFPPRFSGLQFPNYSSELNVNALELDDSALYLCASSLELPAGNEQFFGPGTRLTVL.

This clonotype was found many times. The V call is TRBV3-1, the J call TRBJ2-5; D not resolved. Germline lookup yields CDR1 LGHDT and CDR2 YNNKEL (reference sequence). The CDR3 spans 11 residues. V gave up 4 bases and J gave up 4 bases, with 4 bases separating them. CDR3: CASSRVETQYF. CDR3 nucleotides: TGTGCCAGCAGCCGGGTAGAGACCCAGTACTTC.

A note on this clonotype: Germline is not matched at one junction end, which may reflect a read error. The V call is TRBV7-9, the J call TRBJ1-1; D might be TRBD1 (5 bases). Germline V gene sequence: CDR1 SEHNR, CDR2 FQNEAQ (reference sequence). CDR3 length equals 17 residues. The CDR3 DNA reads as TGTGTCAGCAGCTCCTACCCCTCACAGGCGCAGAACACTGAAGCTTTCTTT. Amino acid sequence: CVSSSYPSQAQNTEAFF.

The gene calls are TRBV6-5 and TRBJ1-2, with D perhaps TRBD1 (6 bases). Germline V gives CDR1 MNHEY, CDR2 SVGAGI. V gave up 5 bases and J gave up 7 bases, with 11 bases separating them. CDR3 length: 12 residues. CDR3 protein: CASSGGQSGYTF. The CDR3 DNA reads as TGTGCCAGCAGTGGCGGACAGTCTGGCTACACCTTC.

V is TRBV10-2 and J is TRBJ1-5, with 8 bases matching TRBD1. Germline CDR1 WSHSY, CDR2 SAAADI. The CDR3 is made up of 14 amino acids. After removal of 9 bases from V and 3 bases from J, the junction contained 7 bases not matched to a gene. This chain's CDR3 is CASHKGQDNQPQHF. The DNA of the CDR3 is TGCGCCAGTCACAAGGGACAGGACAATCAGCCCCAGCATTTT.